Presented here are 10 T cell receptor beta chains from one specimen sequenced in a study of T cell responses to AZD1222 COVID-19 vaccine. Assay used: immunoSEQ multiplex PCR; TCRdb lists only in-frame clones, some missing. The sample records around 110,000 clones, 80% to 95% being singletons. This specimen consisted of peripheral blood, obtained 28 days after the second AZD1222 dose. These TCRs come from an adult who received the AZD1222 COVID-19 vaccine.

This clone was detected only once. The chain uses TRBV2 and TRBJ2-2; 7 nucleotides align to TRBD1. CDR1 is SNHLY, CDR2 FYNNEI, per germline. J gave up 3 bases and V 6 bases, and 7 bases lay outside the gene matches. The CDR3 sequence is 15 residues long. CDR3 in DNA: TGTGCCAGCAGCGAAACAACAGGGGACACCGGGGAGCTGTTTTTT. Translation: CASSETTGDTGELFF. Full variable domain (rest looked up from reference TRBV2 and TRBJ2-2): EPEVTQTPSHQVTQMGQEVILRCVPISNHLYFYWYRQILGQKVEFLVSFYNNEISEKSEIFDDQFSVERPDGSNFTLKIRSTKLEDSAMYFCASSETTGDTGELFFGEGSRLTVL.

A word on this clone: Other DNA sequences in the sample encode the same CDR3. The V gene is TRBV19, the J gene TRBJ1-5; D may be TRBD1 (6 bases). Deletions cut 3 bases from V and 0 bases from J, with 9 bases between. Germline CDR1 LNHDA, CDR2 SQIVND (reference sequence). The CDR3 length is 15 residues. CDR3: CASSIGGGSNQPQHF. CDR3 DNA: TGTGCCAGTAGTATTGGAGGGGGTAGCAATCAGCCCCAGCATTTT.

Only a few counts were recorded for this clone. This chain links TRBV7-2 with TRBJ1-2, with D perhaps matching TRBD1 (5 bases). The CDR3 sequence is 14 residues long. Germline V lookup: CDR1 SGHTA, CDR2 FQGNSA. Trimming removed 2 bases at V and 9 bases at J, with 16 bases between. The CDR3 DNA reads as TGTGCCAGCAGCTTAAATCTGAGTGGGGACCGCTACACCTTC. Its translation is CASSLNLSGDRYTF.

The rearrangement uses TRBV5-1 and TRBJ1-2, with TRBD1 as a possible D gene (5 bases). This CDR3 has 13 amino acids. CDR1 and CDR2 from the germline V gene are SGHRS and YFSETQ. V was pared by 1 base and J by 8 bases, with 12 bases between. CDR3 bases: TGCGCCAGCAGCTTGAGCGGGGGAGGAGGCTACACCTTC. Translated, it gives CASSLSGGGGYTF.

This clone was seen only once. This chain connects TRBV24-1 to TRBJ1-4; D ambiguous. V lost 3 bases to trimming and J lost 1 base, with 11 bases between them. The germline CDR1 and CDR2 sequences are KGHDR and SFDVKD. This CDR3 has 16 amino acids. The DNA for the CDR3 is TGTGCCACCAGTGATCGTTCGTTGGTAACTAATGAAAAACTGTTTTTT. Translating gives CATSDRSLVTNEKLFF.

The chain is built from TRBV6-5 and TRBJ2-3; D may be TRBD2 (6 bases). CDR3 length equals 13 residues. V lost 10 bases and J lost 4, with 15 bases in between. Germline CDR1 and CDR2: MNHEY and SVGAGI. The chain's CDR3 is CAIQAGGADTQYF. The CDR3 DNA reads TGTGCCATCCAAGCCGGGGGAGCAGATACGCAGTATTTT.

CDR3 region: CASSLLPGVREGNEQFF. DNA for the CDR3: TGTGCCAGCAGCTTGCTCCCGGGGGTGCGGGAGGGGAATGAGCAGTTCTTC. The chain joins TRBV5-4 to TRBJ2-1, with TRBD2 matching over 9 bases. Losses at the gene ends were 1 base for V and 7 bases for J; bases not matched to a gene: 12. CDR1 and CDR2 from the germline V gene are SGHNT and YYREEE (reference sequence). The CDR3 is 17 amino acids.

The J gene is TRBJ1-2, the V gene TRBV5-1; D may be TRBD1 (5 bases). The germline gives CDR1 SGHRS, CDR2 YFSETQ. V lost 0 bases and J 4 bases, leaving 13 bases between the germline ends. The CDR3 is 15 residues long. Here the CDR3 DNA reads TGCGCCAGCAGCTTGGGCGGGGGTCGAATCTATGGCTACACCTTC. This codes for CASSLGGGRIYGYTF.

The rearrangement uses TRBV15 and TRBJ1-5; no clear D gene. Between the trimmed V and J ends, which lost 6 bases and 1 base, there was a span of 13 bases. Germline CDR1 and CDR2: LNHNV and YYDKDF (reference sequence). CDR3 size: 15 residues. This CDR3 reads CATRALRASNQPQHF. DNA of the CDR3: TGTGCCACCAGAGCGTTGAGGGCCAGCAATCAGCCCCAGCATTTT. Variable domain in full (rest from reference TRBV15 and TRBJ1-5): DAMVIQNPRYQVTQFGKPVTLSCSQTLNHNVMYWYQQKSSQAPKLLFHYYDKDFNNEADTPDNFQSRRPNTSFCFLDIRSPGLGDTAMYLCATRALRASNQPQHFGDGTRLSIL.

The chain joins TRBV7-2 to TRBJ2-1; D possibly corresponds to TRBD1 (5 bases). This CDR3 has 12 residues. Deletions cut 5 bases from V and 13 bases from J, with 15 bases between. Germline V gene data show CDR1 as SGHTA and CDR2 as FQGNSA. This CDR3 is CASSITGVRQFF. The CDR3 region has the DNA TGTGCCAGCAGCATAACAGGAGTACGTCAGTTCTTC.